One and the same sample provided the 20 T cell receptor beta chains below, sequenced in a study of OX40 agonist ivuxolimab in advanced cancers. The library came from the immunoSEQ multiplex PCR assay. Imported from immuneACCESS, the table was reduced by TCRdb to in-frame sequences with V and J called. These copies leave out some clones; in studies compared against another copy, an unresolved V gene accounts for under half, and the cause of the remainder is not known. The sample table shows around 60,000 clones, and approximately 90% are seen once. Of the sample, approximately 0.67% is held by the ten largest clones. Sample: CD4+ or CD8+ T cells sorted from blood, taken in a trial of the OX40 agonist ivuxolimab. The receptors stem from an adult with an advanced solid tumor such as melanoma, head and neck, liver or kidney cancer.

The gene calls are TRBV5-1 and TRBJ2-7, with TRBD1 matching 7 bases. The CDR3 extends over 14 amino acids. V was clipped by 0 bases and J by 5 bases; unmatched bases: 5. Germline V gene lookup returns CDR1 SGHRS and CDR2 YFSETQ. This chain's CDR3 is CASSLGQGFHEQYF. Here the CDR3 DNA reads TGCGCCAGCAGCTTGGGACAGGGATTTCACGAGCAGTACTTC.

This chain uses TRBV6-1 with TRBJ1-4; no firm D call. The V end was cut by 6 bases, the J end by 4 bases, with 15 bases between. This CDR3 has 15 amino acids. The germline V gene encodes CDR1 MNHNS and CDR2 SASEGT. In nucleotides, the CDR3 is TGTGCCAGCAGCCCGGGAAGGGCGGATAATGAAAAACTGTTTTTT. It is translated as CASSPGRADNEKLFF.

The V and J genes are TRBV2 and TRBJ1-2, with TRBD1 identical over 8 bases. V was pared by 8 bases and J by 4 bases, with 15 bases of the junction left unmatched. CDR1 is SNHLY and CDR2 is FYNNEI in the germline V gene. This CDR3 contains 16 residues. CDR3 sequence (DNA): TGTGCCAGCTCCGGAGGAGGCAGGGGGCGCGGCTATGGCTACACCTTC. Protein product: CASSGGGRGRGYGYTF.

A single count supports this clone. The chain links TRBV27 to TRBJ1-3; D not resolved. CDR1 is MNHEY and CDR2 is SMNVEV in the germline V gene (reference sequence). The CDR3 has 14 residues. Trimming removed 2 bases at V and 0 bases at J, with 5 bases between. CDR3 protein: CASSLKGSGNTIYF. CDR3 DNA sequence: TGTGCCAGCAGTTTAAAAGGCTCTGGAAACACCATATATTTT.

The V call is TRBV5-1, the J call TRBJ2-3; 9 bases are a match to TRBD2. CDR3 length: 15 amino acids. The germline CDR1 and CDR2 sequences are SGHRS and YFSETQ. J gave up 1 base and V 3 bases, and 3 bases lay outside the gene matches. The CDR3 protein is CASSSTSGRTDTQYF. The DNA of the CDR3 is TGCGCCAGCAGCTCGACTAGCGGCCGCACAGATACGCAGTATTTT.

This clone has more than one count but fewer than ten. J is TRBJ2-7 and V is TRBV5-1, with 12 bases fitting TRBD2. Germline V gene data show CDR1 as SGHRS and CDR2 as YFSETQ. This CDR3 is 16 amino acids long. V shed 4 bases and J 5 bases; nucleotides not matched to a gene: 10. The CDR3 loop is CASSPQTSGSSNEQYF. Here the CDR3 DNA reads TGCGCCAGCAGCCCGCAGACTAGCGGGAGTTCAAACGAGCAGTACTTC.

The J gene is TRBJ1-2, the V gene TRBV6-1; D remains ambiguous. CDR1 and CDR2 from the germline V gene are MNHNS and SASEGT. The CDR3 is 13 amino acids. Trimming stripped 3 bases from V and 7 bases from J, with 12 bases between. CDR3 DNA: TGTGCCAGCAGTGATTTTCCCACTGTTGGCTACACCTTC. As protein: CASSDFPTVGYTF.

A few counts support this clone. The chain carries TRBV30 and TRBJ1-4; D might be TRBD1 (6 bases). The V gene's germline CDR1 is GTSNPN and CDR2 SVGIG (reference sequence). The V gene lost 3 bases and the J gene lost 7 bases, with 12 bases spanning the gap. The length of the CDR3 is 13 residues. As DNA, the CDR3 is TGTGCCTGGAGGGGCAGGGGTCTTGAAAAACTGTTTTTT. It yields the protein CAWRGRGLEKLFF.

The rearrangement uses TRBV18 and TRBJ2-3; tentatively, D is TRBD1 (6 bases). The V gene's germline CDR1 is KGHSH and CDR2 LQKENI. V lost 0 bases, J lost 5 bases, and 9 bases lay in between. There are 14 residues in the CDR3. The CDR3 bases are TGTGCCAGCTCACCACCGGGGGCAGGAGATACGCAGTATTTT. Residues: CASSPPGAGDTQYF.

The chain has TRBV20-1 and TRBJ2-7; D is undetermined. The germline gives CDR1 DFQATT, CDR2 SNEGSKA (reference sequence). The V end lost 6 bases, the J end lost 4 bases, and 7 bases lay between the germline ends. The CDR3 length is 10 residues. The CDR3 region is CSALNYEQYF. The CDR3 DNA reads TGCAGTGCATTGAATTACGAGCAGTACTTC.

The chain couples TRBV5-1 to TRBJ2-7, with 7 bases lining up with TRBD1. The CDR3 sequence is 14 residues long. Germline CDR1 reads SGHRS; CDR2 reads YFSETQ. J was trimmed by 6 bases and V by 4 bases; bases with no gene match: 10. This CDR3 is CASSLQQGTGEQYF. CDR3 coding DNA: TGCGCCAGCAGCCTACAACAGGGGACGGGCGAGCAGTACTTC.

The chain carries TRBV6-1 and TRBJ2-7, with TRBD1 as a possible D gene (6 bases). Per the germline V gene, CDR1 is MNHNS and CDR2 is SASEGT. The CDR3 has 16 residues. Trimming left V 1 base short and J 1 base short, with 14 bases between. CDR3 sequence: CASSEGATGGSYEQYF. CDR3 DNA sequence: TGTGCCAGCAGTGAAGGAGCGACAGGTGGTTCCTACGAGCAGTACTTC.

The sample holds a few counts of this clone. The rearrangement uses TRBV6-6 and TRBJ2-7, with D unresolved. Trimming took off 5 bases at V and 6 bases at J, with 14 bases between the two ends. Germline CDR1 reads MNHNY; CDR2 reads SVGAGI (reference sequence). This CDR3 spans 13 amino acids. The CDR3 coding sequence is TGTGCCAGCAGTCGGTCTGAGGAAGGCGAGCAGTACTTC. This translates into CASSRSEEGEQYF.

This clone has just a few counts. V is TRBV5-6 and J is TRBJ2-5, with 7 bases lining up with TRBD2. This CDR3 spans 13 amino acids. Germline CDR1 is SGHDT and CDR2 is YYEEEE. Germline trimming cut 3 bases from V and 5 bases from J; bases unmatched to any gene: 4. The CDR3 loop reads CASSSGGKETQYF. The DNA for the CDR3 is TGTGCCAGCAGCTCCGGGGGGAAGGAGACCCAGTACTTC.

The chain links TRBV5-4 to TRBJ2-7; the D is unclear. The CDR3 consists of 13 residues. Germline V gene lookup returns CDR1 SGHNT and CDR2 YYREEE (reference sequence). Trimming removed 2 bases from V and 3 bases from J, with 9 bases in between. The CDR3 loop reads CASSLGWDYEQYF. CDR3 DNA: TGTGCCAGCAGCTTAGGATGGGACTACGAGCAGTACTTC.

The CDR3 sequence: CASSLGGGAGGYTF. CDR3 DNA: TGCGCCAGCAGCTTGGGAGGGGGCGCCGGTGGCTACACCTTC. This chain links TRBV5-1 with TRBJ1-2; 7 bases map to TRBD1. The CDR3 has 14 amino acids. V lost 0 bases, J lost 7 bases, and 6 bases stayed unmatched. Germline CDR1 and CDR2: SGHRS and YFSETQ.

J is TRBJ2-7 and V is TRBV6-1; no definite D call. The germline gives CDR1 MNHNS, CDR2 SASEGT. CDR3 length: 14 amino acids. V lost 7 bases and J 1 base, leaving 14 bases between the germline ends. As DNA, the CDR3 is TGTGCCAGCACCACCCTTCAGGATTCCTACGAGCAGTACTTC. Translated: CASTTLQDSYEQYF.

DNA for the CDR3: TGTGCCAGCAGCTTCAACACCGGGGAGCTGTTTTTT. This sequence encodes CASSFNTGELFF. The rearrangement links TRBV5-4 to TRBJ2-2; D is unresolved. Germline V gene data show CDR1 as SGHNT and CDR2 as YYREEE (reference sequence). The CDR3 totals 12 residues. Trimming took 2 bases from V and 2 from J, leaving 1 base between them.

CDR3 sequence reads: CASSALRGPNTEAFF. In DNA, the CDR3 is TGTGCCAGCAGCGCCCTCCGGGGGCCGAACACTGAAGCTTTCTTT. The chain employs TRBV11-1 and TRBJ1-1; tentative D call: TRBD1 (6 bases). Trimming removed 5 bases at V and 1 base at J, with 14 bases between. Germline V gene sequence: CDR1 SGHAT, CDR2 FQDESV (reference sequence). The CDR3 is 15 amino acids.

The chain joins TRBV29-1 to TRBJ2-3; 9 bases map to TRBD1. The CDR3 consists of 17 residues. Per the germline V gene, CDR1 is SQVTM and CDR2 is ANQGSEA. V trimming: 5 bases; J trimming: 0 bases; junction bases outside the gene matches: 12. CDR3 coding DNA: TGCAGCGTTCGGCCGGGACAGGGTCCTTCGAGCACAGATACGCAGTATTTT. Its translation: CSVRPGQGPSSTDTQYF.